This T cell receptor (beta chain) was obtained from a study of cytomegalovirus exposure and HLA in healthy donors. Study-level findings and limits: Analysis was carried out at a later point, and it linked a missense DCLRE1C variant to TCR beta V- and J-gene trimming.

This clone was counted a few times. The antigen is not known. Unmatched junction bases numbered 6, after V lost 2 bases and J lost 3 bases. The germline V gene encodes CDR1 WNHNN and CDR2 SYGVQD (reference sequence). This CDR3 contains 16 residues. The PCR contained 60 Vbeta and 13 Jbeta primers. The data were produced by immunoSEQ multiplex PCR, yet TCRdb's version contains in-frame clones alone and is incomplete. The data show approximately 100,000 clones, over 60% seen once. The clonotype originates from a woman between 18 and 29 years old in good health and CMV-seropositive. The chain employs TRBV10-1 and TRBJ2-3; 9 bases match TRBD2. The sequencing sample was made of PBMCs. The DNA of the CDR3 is TGCGCCAGCAGTGAGCCAGCGGGAGGAGGGACAGATACGCAGTATTTT. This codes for CASSEPAGGGTDTQYF.